The rows below give T cell receptor beta chains drawn from one sample of a study of blood T cell repertoires in COVID-19. This table comes from immunoSEQ multiplex PCR, and its TCRdb copy is limited to in-frame clones, with some not included. The sample shows fewer than 250,000 clones, around 87% of them seen only once. Sequenced input: peripheral blood. These receptors all stem from a man between 60 and 75 years old with acute or convalescent COVID-19. CDR3s include the opening cysteine and the closing phenylalanine or tryptophan. D genes are given only for firm matches. Expanded clones get a size class; other rows say once, few or many, or leave the size out.

V gene: TRBV5-1; J gene: TRBJ1-3; D gene: NA; clone size: once; CDR3 DNA: TGCGCCAGCAACCTAGGACTTCCGTCTGGAAACACCATATATTTT; CDR3 protein: CASNLGLPSGNTIYF
V gene: TRBV11-1; J gene: TRBJ2-1; D gene: NA; clone size: NA; CDR3 DNA: TGTGCCAGCAGATTCAGACTATCCTACAATGAGCAGTTCTTC; CDR3 protein: CASRFRLSYNEQFF
V gene: TRBV10-3; J gene: TRBJ1-2; D gene: TRBD1; clone size: NA; CDR3 DNA: TGTGCCATCAGTGAGCAAGAACGACAGGGGATGAGGGTAGGTGGCTACACCTTC; CDR3 protein: CAISEQERQGMRVGGYTF
V gene: TRBV9; J gene: TRBJ2-5; D gene: TRBD1; clone size: NA; CDR3 DNA: TGTGCCAGCAGCCCCCAAGGGGCGACAGGGGAAGAGACCCAGTACTTC; CDR3 protein: CASSPQGATGEETQYF
V gene: TRBV5-1; J gene: TRBJ1-2; D gene: NA; clone size: NA; CDR3 DNA: TGCGCCAGCAGCACGGCGTATAACCGGGACACACAACAGACCTATGGCTACACCTTC; CDR3 protein: CASSTAYNRDTQQTYGYTF
V gene: TRBV27; J gene: TRBJ1-1; D gene: NA; clone size: NA; CDR3 DNA: TGTGCCAGCAGTTTAGACAGAGTGAACACTGAAGCTTTCTTT; CDR3 protein: CASSLDRVNTEAFF
V gene: TRBV10-3; J gene: TRBJ1-5; D gene: NA; clone size: NA; CDR3 DNA: TGTGCCATCAGTACGACAGAGTTAGGCAATCAGCCCCAGCATTTT; CDR3 protein: CAISTTELGNQPQHF
V gene: TRBV2; J gene: TRBJ2-1; D gene: TRBD2; clone size: NA; CDR3 DNA: TGTGCCAGCAGCCCGTCCGGGGGGAGAACGTGGAATGAGCAGTTCTTC; CDR3 protein: CASSPSGGRTWNEQFF
V gene: TRBV5-8; J gene: TRBJ2-1; D gene: TRBD2; clone size: many; CDR3 DNA: TGTGCCAGCAGCGTAATGGGACTAGCGGGGGGGCAATGGGGTGAGCAGTTCTTC; CDR3 protein: CASSVMGLAGGQWGEQFF
V gene: TRBV7-7; J gene: TRBJ2-5; D gene: TRBD1; clone size: once; CDR3 DNA: TGTGCCAGCAGCTTAGACAGGGGCACGATGGAGACCCAGTACTTC; CDR3 protein: CASSLDRGTMETQYF
V gene: TRBV9; J gene: TRBJ1-1; D gene: NA; clone size: NA; CDR3 DNA: TGTGCCAGCAGCGTAGGGTGGGGGGTAAACACTGAAGCTTTCTTT; CDR3 protein: CASSVGWGVNTEAFF
V gene: TRBV20-1; J gene: TRBJ1-1; D gene: NA; clone size: NA; CDR3 DNA: TGCAGTGCTAGTGTATATCAGGGTTGGGCTGAAGCTTTCTTT; CDR3 protein: CSASVYQGWAEAFF
V gene: TRBV11-3; J gene: TRBJ2-2; D gene: NA; clone size: NA; CDR3 DNA: TGTGCCAGCAGCGGAACAGGGACGAACACCGGGGAGCTGTTTTTT; CDR3 protein: CASSGTGTNTGELFF
V gene: TRBV27; J gene: TRBJ1-2; D gene: NA; clone size: many; CDR3 DNA: TGTGCCAGCAGTTTCGATCCAGGGGCGAACTATGGCTACACCTTC; CDR3 protein: CASSFDPGANYGYTF
V gene: TRBV19; J gene: TRBJ1-3; D gene: NA; clone size: NA; CDR3 DNA: TGTGCCAGTAGGGACTCCACCTCTGGAAACACCATATATTTT; CDR3 protein: CASRDSTSGNTIYF
V gene: TRBV15; J gene: TRBJ1-3; D gene: NA; clone size: NA; CDR3 DNA: TGTGCCACCAGCAGAGATATTCAGGGAAAGAGCTCTGGAAACACCATATATTTT; CDR3 protein: CATSRDIQGKSSGNTIYF
V gene: TRBV3-1/TRBV3-2; J gene: TRBJ1-3; D gene: NA; clone size: NA; CDR3 DNA: TGTGCCAGCAGCCAAGCTTCCTCTGGAAACACCATATATTTT; CDR3 protein: CASSQASSGNTIYF
V gene: TRBV3-1/TRBV3-2; J gene: TRBJ2-1; D gene: TRBD2; clone size: NA; CDR3 DNA: TGTGCCAGCAGCCAAGAACCCGGGCTAGCGGGGGCCTACAATGAGCAGTTCTTC; CDR3 protein: CASSQEPGLAGAYNEQFF
V gene: TRBV5-8; J gene: TRBJ2-3; D gene: NA; clone size: NA; CDR3 DNA: TGTGCCAGCAGCTTAAAGACGCAGGCTTTTTCAGATACGCAGTATTTT; CDR3 protein: CASSLKTQAFSDTQYF
V gene: TRBV5-1; J gene: TRBJ2-5; D gene: TRBD2; clone size: NA; CDR3 DNA: TGCGCCAGCAGAAGGAGCGGGGCGGCCCAAGAGACCCAGTACTTC; CDR3 protein: CASRRSGAAQETQYF
V gene: TRBV7-9; J gene: TRBJ2-5; D gene: NA; clone size: NA; CDR3 DNA: TGTGCCAGCAGCTTAGACCGAGCTCGCTACCAAGAGACCCAGTACTTC; CDR3 protein: CASSLDRARYQETQYF